One sample yielded the 7 T cell receptor beta chains listed below, sequenced in a study of CD8+ T cells in alopecia areata. Once RNA had been extracted, it was reverse transcribed into cDNA to act as the sequencing template. Sequencing used immunoSEQ multiplex PCR; TCRdb keeps in-frame clones, though not all of them. The sample consists of 180,000 or so clones, about 51% of them appearing once. Treatment described: oral pan-JAK inhibitor, 5-10 mg twice daily. The sample here was CD8+ T cells sorted from blood, taken around week 53, from a patient treated with tofacitinib. These receptors were obtained from a human donor with alopecia areata.

This clone was seen only a few times. The chain has TRBV6-5 and TRBJ1-6, with D tentatively TRBD1 (5 bases). Germline CDR1 MNHEY, CDR2 SVGAGI. This CDR3 is 14 amino acids long. V was shortened by 6 bases and J by 7 bases, with 13 bases between the two germline ends. The CDR3 sequence: CASRPDGANSPLHF. In nucleotides, the CDR3 is TGTGCCAGCAGGCCGGACGGGGCGAATTCACCCCTCCACTTT.

This clone was detected a few times. The gene calls are TRBV12-5 and TRBJ2-7; TRBD2 might be the D (5 bases). Trimming removed 5 bases at V and 3 bases at J, with 11 bases between. The CDR3 is made up of 13 amino acids. Germline CDR1 LGHNT, CDR2 FRNRAP. Written as DNA, the CDR3 is TGTGCTAGTGGTACCCCGGACTTCTACGAGCAGTACTTC. This encodes CASGTPDFYEQYF.

This chain joins TRBV29-1 and TRBJ2-1, with 11 positions matching TRBD2. Trimming removed 8 bases from V and 7 bases from J; junction bases left unmatched: 4. This CDR3 contains 12 residues. Looked up from germline, CDR1 is SQVTM and CDR2 is ANQGSEA. This CDR3 is CSIAGGRNEQFF. For the CDR3, the DNA is TGCAGCATAGCGGGGGGGAGAAATGAGCAGTTCTTC.

V gene TRBV7-2 combines with J gene TRBJ2-3; D call uncertain. Trimming shortened V by 0 bases and J by 1 base, and 5 bases separated the two germline ends. The CDR3 is made up of 14 amino acids. In germline, CDR1 is SGHTA, CDR2 FQGNSA. Here the CDR3 reads CASSLAGGTDTQYF. Written as DNA, the CDR3 is TGTGCCAGCAGCTTAGCCGGTGGCACAGATACGCAGTATTTT.

The CDR3 DNA reads as TGTGCCAGCCTCGGAGCTAACTATGGCTACACCTTC. It translates to CASLGANYGYTF. The rearrangement links TRBV2 to TRBJ1-2; D gene uncertain. The CDR3 has 12 residues. The V end lost 8 bases, the J end lost 0 bases, and 7 bases lay between the germline ends. Germline V gene data show CDR1 as SNHLY and CDR2 as FYNNEI. The entire variable domain, with the rest obtained from reference TRBV2 and TRBJ1-2, is as follows: EPEVTQTPSHQVTQMGQEVILRCVPISNHLYFYWYRQILGQKVEFLVSFYNNEISEKSEIFDDQFSVERPDGSNFTLKIRSTKLEDSAMYFCASLGANYGYTFGSGTRLTVV.

The chain links TRBV29-1 to TRBJ1-3, with D unresolved. Trimming removed 6 bases at V and 4 bases at J, with 7 bases between. Germline-derived CDR1 and CDR2 are SQVTM and ANQGSEA. CDR3 size: 11 residues. The CDR3 here is CSVKTGNTIYF. CDR3 coding DNA: TGCAGCGTCAAGACGGGAAACACCATATATTTT. The full variable domain, with the rest looked up from reference TRBV29-1 and TRBJ1-3, is SAVISQKPSRDICQRGTSLTIQCQVDSQVTMMFWYRQQPGQSLTLIATANQGSEATYESGFVIDKFPISRPNLTFSTLTVSNMSPEDSSIYLCSVKTGNTIYFGEGSWLTVV.

Only a few counts were recorded for this clone. The same CDR3 also results from other DNA sequences found in this sample. J is TRBJ2-7 and V is TRBV6-5; no clear D gene. Germline CDR1 MNHEY, CDR2 SVGAGI. The CDR3 has 12 amino acids. V shed 0 bases and J shed 5 bases, with 5 bases lying between them. This CDR3 reads CASSYSGHEQYF. The CDR3 coding sequence is TGTGCCAGCAGTTACTCCGGCCACGAGCAGTACTTC.